Listed below are T cell receptor beta chains from one sample, sequenced in a study of CD8 T cells in Susac syndrome. Via MiXCR, TCRdb re-called the immunoSEQ multiplex PCR reads, giving one row per CDR3 protein. The sample yields roughly 130,000 distinct CDR3 sequences, 90% to 95% seen once. Sample: CD8+ T cells from PBMCs. These receptors were obtained from a human donor with Susac syndrome. CDR3s include the opening cysteine and the closing phenylalanine or tryptophan. D genes are given only for firm matches. Where a row states a size, it is once, few, many or the class of an expanded clone; other rows omit it.

.	TRBD1	TRBJ2-2	TRBV6-5	TGTGCCAGCAGTTACGTAGGGGGCGACACCGGGGAGCTGTTTTTT	CASSYVGGDTGELFF
.	.	TRBJ1-2	TRBV3-1	TGTGCCAGCAGCTTTCTGACATCAAACTATGGCTACACCTTC	CASSFLTSNYGYTF
.	.	TRBJ1-2	TRBV6-5	TGTGCCAGCAGTTACTCGCAAGGAGGCGGTGGCTACACCTTC	CASSYSQGGGGYTF
.	TRBD1	TRBJ2-5	TRBV6-5	TGTGCCAGCAGTACAGGGGGGACCCAGTACTTC	CASSTGGTQYF
.	TRBD1	TRBJ1-5	TRBV3-1	TGTGCCAGCAGCCAAGGAACTCCGGGACAGTCGAATCAGCCCCAGCATTTT	CASSQGTPGQSNQPQHF
.	.	TRBJ1-2	TRBV11-2	TGTGCCAGCTCCCCTCTTAACTATGGCTACACCTTC	CASSPLNYGYTF
.	.	TRBJ1-1	TRBV3-1	TGTGCCAGCAGCCAAGTTAACCCCACGCGAGGACTCACTGAAGCTTTCTTT	CASSQVNPTRGLTEAFF
.	.	TRBJ1-2	TRBV30	TGTGCCTGCCCTCTGGGATACAACTATGGCTACACCTTC	CACPLGYNYGYTF
once	.	TRBJ1-1	TRBV15	TGTGCCACCAGCATCGTTCGGGGGGGAACTGAAGCTTTCTTT	CATSIVRGGTEAFF
.	.	TRBJ1-2	TRBV29-1	TGCAGCGTTGAGGCTCAGGGAGCGAGGGGCTACACCTTC	CSVEAQGARGYTF
.	TRBD2	TRBJ2-3	TRBV24-1	TGTGCCACCAGTGATTCCCGAATCTTTAGCGGGGCGGGCACAGATACGCAGTATTTT	CATSDSRIFSGAGTDTQYF
.	TRBD2	TRBJ2-7	TRBV12-3/TRBV12-4	TGTGCCAGCAGTTTAGCGCGGCGGGGGTTATACGAGCAGTACTTC	CASSLARRGLYEQYF
.	.	TRBJ2-3	TRBV20-1	TGCAGTGCTAGCGGACCAAGCACAGATACGCAGTATTTT	CSASGPSTDTQYF
.	.	TRBJ2-1	TRBV20-1	TGCAGTGCCATCCCCGGGATTGGCAATGAGCAGTTCTTC	CSAIPGIGNEQFF
.	.	TRBJ2-7	TRBV12-3/TRBV12-4	TGTGCCAGCACCCTGTCCGGTTACGAGCAGTACTTC	CASTLSGYEQYF
.	TRBD2	TRBJ2-7	TRBV3-1	TGTGCCAGCAGCCTCGGGACTAGCGGATCCTACGAGCAGTACTTC	CASSLGTSGSYEQYF
.	TRBD1	TRBJ2-5	TRBV10-3	TGTGCCATCAGTGCGACAGGGGCAAGAGAGACCCAGTACTTC	CAISATGARETQYF
.	.	TRBJ2-7	TRBV5-4	TGTGCCAGCAGGAGAGAAGACTCCTACGAGCAGTACTTC	CASRREDSYEQYF
.	TRBD2	TRBJ2-3	TRBV7-9	TGTGCCAGCAGCTTAGCCCCTTTGCGGGGGGCGTTAGATACGCAGTATTTT	CASSLAPLRGALDTQYF
.	.	TRBJ2-5	TRBV27	TGTGCCAGCAGTTTAATGGATCGCCAAGAGACCCAGTACTTC	CASSLMDRQETQYF
.	.	TRBJ1-3	TRBV5-6	TGTGCCAGCAGCTTTGGCGGAAACACCATATATTTT	CASSFGGNTIYF
.	TRBD2	TRBJ2-1	TRBV29-1	TGCAGCGTAGCGGGGGAGTGGGATGAGCAGTTCTTC	CSVAGEWDEQFF
.	.	TRBJ2-7	TRBV20-1	TGCAGTGCTGATCGGGACGAGGATTACGAGCAGTACTTC	CSADRDEDYEQYF
.	TRBD1	TRBJ1-2	TRBV29-1	TGCAGCGTCGGACAGGGGCAGGGTGGCTACACCTTC	CSVGQGQGGYTF
.	TRBD1	TRBJ1-1	TRBV19	TGTGCCAGTAGTACTAGGGACAGAATCGTAGGCACTGAAGCTTTCTTT	CASSTRDRIVGTEAFF
.	TRBD1	TRBJ2-2	TRBV3-1	TGTGCCAGCAGCGCCGGGGTTCCGGGACAGGGGGCCGACGGGGAGCTGTTTTTT	CASSAGVPGQGADGELFF
few	.	TRBJ1-1	TRBV11-2	TGTGCCAGCAGCTTAGCCTTGGAAGCTTTCTTT	CASSLALEAFF
.	.	TRBJ1-5	TRBV12-5	TGTGCTAGTGGTTTCGGGGGAAGCAATCAGCCCCAGCATTTT	CASGFGGSNQPQHF
few	.	TRBJ2-7	TRBV7-9	TGTGCCAGCAGCTTAGAAGGGAACGAGCAGTACTTC	CASSLEGNEQYF
.	.	TRBJ2-7	TRBV13	TGTGCCAGCAGCTTAGGTCGAGGGGGGGACGAGCAGTACTTC	CASSLGRGGDEQYF
.	.	TRBJ1-4	TRBV9	TGTGCCAGCAGCGTAGAGGCAGCGAATGAAAAACTGTTTTTT	CASSVEAANEKLFF
.	TRBD1	TRBJ1-1	TRBV9	TGTGCCAGCAGCGTCCACCCCCCAAGACAGGGACCCACTGAAGCTTTCTTT	CASSVHPPRQGPTEAFF
.	TRBD2	TRBJ2-4	TRBV29-1	TGCAGCGTTGAAGGAGGGGAGGGCGGTCAAAACATTCAGTACTTC	CSVEGGEGGQNIQYF
.	TRBD1	TRBJ1-1	TRBV29-1	TGCAGCGGTCGGGACAGCTTCCCTGGCACTGAAGCTTTCTTT	CSGRDSFPGTEAFF
.	.	TRBJ2-1	TRBV3-1	TGTGCCAGCAGCGCCCTGACAGCTAGCTCCTACAATGAGCAGTTCTTC	CASSALTASSYNEQFF
few	TRBD2	TRBJ2-7	TRBV12-3/TRBV12-4	TGTGCCAGCAGTTCTAGCGGTTACGAGCAGTACTTC	CASSSSGYEQYF
.	.	TRBJ2-6	TRBV21-1	TGTGCCAGCAGCAAAGGGGAGACTTCCGGGGCCAACGTCCTGACTTTC	CASSKGETSGANVLTF
.	TRBD1	TRBJ2-7	TRBV20-1	TGCAGTGCTAGGAGCCAGGACAGGCCGACCTACGAGCAGTACTTC	CSARSQDRPTYEQYF
.	TRBD1	TRBJ1-4	TRBV20-1	TGCAGTGCTCCCCTCCTAGACAGGGGGGGTGAAAAACTGTTTTTT	CSAPLLDRGGEKLFF
.	TRBD1	TRBJ2-5	TRBV15	TGTGCCACCAGCAAGTCGTCCGACAGGGTCATCGAGACCCAGTACTTC	CATSKSSDRVIETQYF
.	.	TRBJ1-5	TRBV27	TGTGCCAGCAGTTTATCGTCTCGAGGTGGCAATCAGCCCCAGCATTTT	CASSLSSRGGNQPQHF
.	TRBD1	TRBJ1-1	TRBV27	TGTGCCAGCAGTTTATTGGGGACAGGGAACACTGAAGCTTTCTTT	CASSLLGTGNTEAFF
.	TRBD1	TRBJ1-2	TRBV29-1	TGCAGCGTTCTCGGGGACAGGGGGATGCATGGCTACACCTTC	CSVLGDRGMHGYTF
.	.	TRBJ1-5	TRBV4-1	TGCGCCAGCAGCCAAGAACCTCTGACAGTTAATCAGCCCCAGCATTTT	CASSQEPLTVNQPQHF
once	.	TRBJ2-7	TRBV6-5	TGTGCCAGCAGCCCGGACTCGGACGGCGAGCAGTACTTC	CASSPDSDGEQYF
.	TRBD2	TRBJ2-5	TRBV3-1	TGTGCCAGCAGCCAAGATGCGGTAGCGGGGGGGCGCCAAGAGACCCAGTACTTC	CASSQDAVAGGRQETQYF
.	TRBD1	TRBJ2-1	TRBV12-5	TGTGCTAGTGGTTTCCGGGACAGGGGGCAGGGTGAGCAGTTCTTC	CASGFRDRGQGEQFF
.	.	TRBJ1-1	TRBV19	TGTGCCAGTAGCTACGGACCAGGGAACACTGAAGCTTTCTTT	CASSYGPGNTEAFF
.	.	TRBJ2-5	TRBV2	TGTGCCAGCAGTGAAGGGCTCTCGAGGGGGAGCCAGTACTTC	CASSEGLSRGSQYF
.	.	TRBJ1-2	TRBV5-6	TGTGCCAGCAGCCCCTCGTGGGGAAACTATGGCTACACCTTC	CASSPSWGNYGYTF
once	.	TRBJ2-7	TRBV7-9	TGTGCCAGCAGCTTAGAGGACGAGGAGTACTTC	CASSLEDEEYF